One and the same sample provided the 25 T cell receptor beta chains below, sequenced in a study of cytomegalovirus exposure and HLA in healthy donors. The PCR contained 60 Vbeta and 13 Jbeta primers. Only in-frame clones appear in the TCRdb table, and some are missing; sequencing was by immunoSEQ multiplex PCR. The data hold 150,000 to 200,000 clones, with roughly 87% observed a single time. Sequencing input: PBMCs. These receptors all stem from a middle-aged man in good health and CMV-seropositive.

The chain recombines TRBV7-3 with TRBJ2-2, with 7 bases aligning to TRBD2. V trimming: 3 bases; J trimming: 7 bases; junction bases outside the gene matches: 5. Germline CDR1 SGHTA, CDR2 FQGTGA. The CDR3 extends over 14 amino acids. CDR3 amino acids: CASSFGLDHGELFF. For the CDR3, the DNA is TGTGCCAGCAGCTTCGGACTAGACCACGGGGAGCTGTTTTTT.

The chain combines TRBV28 with TRBJ2-3; a possible D gene is TRBD1 (5 bases). CDR1 and CDR2 (germline): MDHEN, SYDVKM. CDR3 length: 16 residues. V was clipped by 1 base and J by 0 bases, with 11 bases between them. CDR3: CASSLSGSRSTDTQYF. Here the CDR3 DNA reads TGTGCCAGCAGTTTATCAGGGTCCCGTAGCACAGATACGCAGTATTTT.

This rearrangement joins TRBV6-1 to TRBJ1-5; possible D gene TRBD1, 6 bases. Germline values: CDR1 MNHNS, CDR2 SASEGT. This CDR3 has 14 amino acids. V gave up 4 bases and J gave up 4 bases, with 11 bases separating them. CDR3 residues: CASSAGVGNQPQHF. CDR3 DNA: TGTGCCAGCAGTGCAGGGGTGGGGAATCAGCCCCAGCATTTT.

The genes are TRBV5-4 and TRBJ2-5; TRBD2 aligns across 7 bases. Germline V lookup: CDR1 SGHNT, CDR2 YYREEE (reference sequence). Trimming cost V 7 bases and J 5 bases; bases outside gene matches: 11. The CDR3 totals 14 residues. CDR3 in DNA: TGTGCCAGCGGCGACCACCGGGAGGCGGAGACCCAGTACTTC. This translates into CASGDHREAETQYF.

This rearrangement joins TRBV7-2 to TRBJ2-1; 11 bases map to TRBD2. CDR1 SGHTA and CDR2 FQGNSA come from the germline V gene. V trimming: 5 bases; J trimming: 4 bases; junction bases outside the gene matches: 7. The CDR3 covers 16 residues. The CDR3 nucleotides are TGTGCCAGCAGCGGGCAGACTAGCGGGAAGTACAATGAGCAGTTCTTC. Residues: CASSGQTSGKYNEQFF.

The chain combines TRBV5-5 with TRBJ1-2; 7 positions agree with TRBD1. The germline V gene encodes CDR1 SGHKS and CDR2 YYEKEE (reference sequence). The trim removed 2 bases at V and 8 bases at J, leaving 6 bases unmatched. This CDR3 contains 13 residues. CDR3: CASSFLDRMGYTF. The CDR3 coding sequence is TGTGCCAGCAGCTTCCTGGACAGGATGGGCTACACCTTC.

This chain uses TRBV7-6 with TRBJ2-7, with D unresolved. In germline, CDR1 is SGHVS, CDR2 FNYEAQ. V was shortened by 5 bases and J by 0 bases, with 5 bases between the two germline ends. This CDR3 spans 12 amino acids. The CDR3 nucleotides are TGTGCCAGCAGCAGCCTCTCCTACGAGCAGTACTTC. Translating gives CASSSLSYEQYF.

The V and J genes are TRBV28 and TRBJ1-2, with TRBD1 matching over 9 bases. This CDR3 contains 15 residues. In germline, CDR1 is MDHEN, CDR2 SYDVKM. The trim removed 6 bases at V and 7 bases at J, leaving 12 bases unmatched. CDR3 coding DNA: TGTGCCAGCAGGGGGGGCACAGGGGGCGCGGGTGGCTACACCTTC. It encodes CASRGGTGGAGGYTF.

The gene calls are TRBV10-3 and TRBJ1-6; 10 nucleotides align to TRBD1. V trimming: 3 bases; J trimming: 7 bases; junction bases outside the gene matches: 3. Germline V CDR1 and CDR2: ENHRY, SYGVKD. The CDR3 is 15 amino acids. DNA of the CDR3: TGTGCCATCAGTGAAGGACAGGGGGGGAATTCACCCCTCCACTTT. Translation gives CAISEGQGGNSPLHF.

This chain joins TRBV5-4 and TRBJ2-3; D is unclear. Germline lookup yields CDR1 SGHNT and CDR2 YYREEE (reference sequence). V was clipped by 0 bases and J by 6 bases, with 5 bases between them. This CDR3 is built from 12 residues. In DNA form, the CDR3 reads TGTGCCAGCAGCTTGGCACGGGATACGCAGTATTTT. It is translated as CASSLARDTQYF.

This clone occurred a few times. The V call is TRBV5-6, the J call TRBJ2-5; D remains ambiguous. The end of the DNA fits TRBJ2-7 better, so the J call may be wrong. The germline V gene encodes CDR1 SGHDT and CDR2 YYEEEE. The CDR3 runs to 13 residues. The DNA for the CDR3 is TGTGCCAGCAGCTTGGACATGGACTACGAGCAGTACTTC. Translation: CASSLDMDYEQYF.

The rearrangement links TRBV29-1 to TRBJ2-1; 16 bases map to TRBD2. The junction had 6 bases not matched to a gene; V was cut back by 7 bases and J by 6 bases. The CDR3 spans 15 residues. CDR1 SQVTM and CDR2 ANQGSEA come from the germline V gene. The CDR3 loop reads CSAWGLAGGPNEQFF. The CDR3 coding sequence is TGCAGCGCCTGGGGACTAGCGGGAGGGCCCAATGAGCAGTTCTTC.

This chain connects TRBV6-1 to TRBJ1-3; D might be TRBD1 (5 bases). Germline V gives CDR1 MNHNS, CDR2 SASEGT. Trimming stripped 4 bases from V and 0 bases from J, with 10 bases between. The CDR3 length is 15 residues. This CDR3 reads CASSAGATSGNTIYF. The CDR3 DNA reads as TGTGCCAGCAGTGCTGGGGCCACCTCTGGAAACACCATATATTTT.

This sequence joins TRBV2 and TRBJ1-1; perhaps TRBD1 as D (6 bases). CDR1 is SNHLY and CDR2 is FYNNEI in the germline V gene. V was trimmed by 1 base and J by 9 bases, leaving 15 bases between them. This CDR3 has 14 residues. CDR3 in DNA: TGTGCCAGCAGTGAAGATGACAGGAACCTCAAAGCTTTCTTT. Residues: CASSEDDRNLKAFF. The full variable domain, in which reference TRBV2 and TRBJ1-1 provide the parts outside the CDR3, is EPEVTQTPSHQVTQMGQEVILRCVPISNHLYFYWYRQILGQKVEFLVSFYNNEISEKSEIFDDQFSVERPDGSNFTLKIRSTKLEDSAMYFCASSEDDRNLKAFFGQGTRLTVV.

The V and J genes are TRBV6-1 and TRBJ2-3; D is possibly TRBD2 (5 bases). CDR3 size: 12 residues. Germline-derived CDR1 and CDR2 are MNHNS and SASEGT. Trimming cost V 1 base and J 6 bases, with 5 bases left between them. The CDR3 region is CASSEGRDTQYF. The CDR3 DNA reads as TGTGCCAGCAGTGAAGGGAGGGATACGCAGTATTTT.

The chain employs TRBV7-2 and TRBJ2-7; 8 bases agree with TRBD2. The CDR3 contains 17 residues. The ends lost 4 bases at V and 4 bases at J; junction bases unmatched: 15. Germline loops: CDR1 SGHTA, CDR2 FQGNSA. The CDR3 loop is CASSSPGVRGASYEQYF. The CDR3 DNA reads TGTGCCAGCAGCTCCCCTGGGGTGCGGGGGGCTTCTTACGAGCAGTACTTC.

V is TRBV6-5 and J is TRBJ2-7; weak D call: TRBD2 (6 bases). This CDR3 contains 14 residues. Germline values: CDR1 MNHEY, CDR2 SVGAGI. The V and J ends lost 0 bases and 3 bases respectively, with 9 bases between them. This chain's CDR3 is CASSYSTGGYEQYF. The CDR3 nucleotides read TGTGCCAGCAGTTACTCGACCGGGGGCTACGAGCAGTACTTC.

The rearrangement joins TRBV9 to TRBJ2-3; D is perhaps TRBD2 (5 bases). This CDR3 spans 15 amino acids. Germline assignment: CDR1 SGDLS and CDR2 YYNGEE. V was clipped by 0 bases and J by 1 base, with 9 bases between them. The CDR3 sequence: CASSVGEWGTDTQYF. The DNA of the CDR3 is TGTGCCAGCAGCGTAGGGGAGTGGGGCACAGATACGCAGTATTTT.

This clone was observed a few times. The V gene is TRBV28, the J gene TRBJ2-1, with D possibly being TRBD2 (6 bases). With 6 bases removed from V and 5 bases from J, the gap between germline ends came to 17 bases. Looked up from germline, CDR1 is MDHEN and CDR2 is SYDVKM. The CDR3 is 15 residues long. The DNA of the CDR3 is TGTGCCAGCAGCTTAGAGGATACGGGAGACAATGAGCAGTTCTTC. Its translation: CASSLEDTGDNEQFF.

V gene TRBV11-2 combines with J gene TRBJ1-3; TRBD1 might be the D (5 bases). Germline loops: CDR1 SGHAT, CDR2 FQNNGV. Trimming took 4 bases from V and 0 from J, leaving 10 bases between them. CDR3 size: 15 residues. CDR3 bases: TGTGCCAGCAGCTCAGACAGTCTCTCTGGAAACACCATATATTTT. Its protein is CASSSDSLSGNTIYF.

The sample holds a few counts of this clone. This chain joins TRBV27 and TRBJ2-7; 7 positions match TRBD1. The germline V gene has CDR1 MNHEY and CDR2 SMNVEV (reference sequence). V was pared by 2 bases and J by 4 bases, with 2 bases of the junction left unmatched. The CDR3 has 13 amino acids. The CDR3 reads CASSLGTVYEQYF. CDR3 DNA: TGTGCCAGCAGTTTAGGGACAGTATACGAGCAGTACTTC.

The chain is built from TRBV21-1 and TRBJ2-7; TRBD2 is the table's D call and was not checked against the DNA. TRBV21-1 is recorded as a pseudogene. The CDR3 is made up of 11 amino acids. CDR3 nucleotides: TGTGCCCGTCTAGATCCTTACGAGCAGTACTTC. It encodes CARLDPYEQYF.

V and J are TRBV5-4 and TRBJ1-1; a possible D gene is TRBD1 (5 bases). CDR1 SGHNT and CDR2 YYREEE come from the germline V gene (reference sequence). This CDR3 has 15 amino acids. The V end was cut by 0 bases, the J end by 6 bases, with 15 bases between. The DNA of the CDR3 is TGTGCCAGCAGCTTGGTGGGGCAGCCCTTCTCTGAAGCTTTCTTT. Protein: CASSLVGQPFSEAFF.

The V and J genes are TRBV27 and TRBJ1-5; TRBD1 matches 10 bases. Trimming at V came to 11 bases and at J to 2 bases, leaving 6 bases not matched to a gene. The CDR3 is made up of 14 amino acids. The V gene's germline CDR1 is MNHEY and CDR2 SMNVEV (reference sequence). CDR3 in DNA: TGTGCCTCCCGACAGGGGGCTGGCAATCAGCCCCAGCATTTT. Protein sequence: CASRQGAGNQPQHF.

The CDR3 sequence is CASSLGTGGARMDEQFF. The CDR3 DNA is TGTGCCAGCAGCTTGGGGACAGGGGGCGCCCGGATGGATGAGCAGTTCTTC. The rearrangement joins TRBV5-4 to TRBJ2-1; 11 bases are shared with TRBD1. V was clipped by 0 bases and J by 8 bases; unmatched bases: 10. This CDR3 spans 17 amino acids. Germline CDR1 is SGHNT and CDR2 is YYREEE (reference sequence).